This TCR beta chain was captured by sequencing in a study of T cell repertoires in cytomegalovirus infection. Across the whole study: CMV epitopes used comprised recently identified HLA-C-restricted ones and well-studied HLA-B-restricted ones. CMV infection and matching HLA type were both indicated by public TCR beta signatures.

TCRdb used MiXCR to reprocess the reads, holding one entry per CDR3 protein. The table includes about 58,000 distinct CDR3 sequences, around 20% detected once. The germline V gene has CDR1 MDHEN and CDR2 SYDVKM. V dropped 6 bases and J dropped 4 bases, with 18 bases sitting between them. The CDR3 contains 15 residues. Study findings and constraints: Carriage of CMV together with the relevant HLA was identifiable through cumulative public TCR beta family frequency. What dominated the ex vivo response were HLA-C-restricted CMV-specific TCR beta clonotypes.

By frequency in the sample, this clonotype is medium-sized. Its specificity is not known. The chain uses TRBV28 and TRBJ1-1; D perhaps matches TRBD1 (6 bases). This clonotype was sampled from a human donor in good health (CMV status not recorded). Some clones in this sample may be carry-over from other donors' samples. The sequenced sample was CD8+ T cells from cultured PBMCs, obtained from culture after CMV antigen stimulation. The CDR3 sequence is CASRELYGGSTEAFF. CDR3 nucleotide sequence: TGTGCCAGCAGAGAACTCTACGGGGGCAGCACTGAAGCTTTCTTT.